This TCR beta chain originates from a study of beta chain features in type 1 diabetes. Regarding the study as a whole: Significant though moderate, a shortening of TCRB CDR3s appeared in all four CD4+ subsets of Type 1 diabetes patients. The question of HLA type influencing TCRB rearrangement was one that remained unresolved here.

With respect to this clone: The antigen is not known.

The authors took one heparinised blood draw, averaging approximately 120 mL, from each donor. Trimming at V came to 4 bases and at J to 4 bases, leaving 6 bases not matched to a gene. Germline V gene lookup returns CDR1 SGHRS and CDR2 YFSETQ. This CDR3 is 14 amino acids long. The sequenced template was cDNA made from the entire isolated RNA. The protocol was immunoSEQ multiplex PCR, while the TCRdb copy is restricted to in-frame clones and leaves out a portion. The sample has a few hundred thousand clones; roughly 9.8% are singletons. The source is a man under 40 with type 1 diabetes. The material sequenced was central memory CD4+ T cells from blood. V is TRBV5-1 and J is TRBJ1-2, with 8 bases fitting TRBD1. Here the CDR3 DNA reads TGCGCCAGCAGCCAGGGACAGGATCCCTATGGCTACACCTTC. Encoded protein: CASSQGQDPYGYTF.